This note documents a single T cell receptor (beta chain) sequence. The data originate from a study of blood T cell repertoires in COVID-19. About the research overall: Nucleic acid was either cDNA or gDNA, and it came from T cells, B-cell-depleted T cells, or PBMCs.

Assay used: immunoSEQ multiplex PCR; TCRdb lists only in-frame clones, some missing. Of 200,000 to 250,000 clones in the sample, about 86% were seen once. J was trimmed by 4 bases and V by 0 bases; bases with no gene match: 9. Germline values: CDR1 LGHNA, CDR2 YSLEER. This CDR3 region has 17 residues. The sequenced sample consisted of peripheral blood. The receptor's source is a young man with active or convalescent COVID-19. The gene calls are TRBV4-3 and TRBJ2-7; 10 bases are shared with TRBD2. The CDR3 loop is CASSQDTSSGSPYEQYF. The CDR3 DNA reads as TGCGCCAGCAGCCAAGATACGTCTAGCGGGAGCCCGTACGAGCAGTACTTC.